The T cell receptor beta chain under discussion was sequenced for a study of shared clonotypes between healthy human individuals. Clones were read by immunoSEQ multiplex PCR, and TCRdb kept only the in-frame ones, dropping some. Altogether some 360,000 clones are present, around 70% being singletons, with the ten largest covering 10%. Germline V gene data show CDR1 as SGHNT and CDR2 as YYREEE (reference sequence). CDR3 length: 14 residues. The ends were cut back, 1 base at V and 8 bases at J, with 13 bases in the middle. The chain uses TRBV5-4 and TRBJ2-1; no definite D call. The receptor was isolated from a man between 25 and 39 years old in good health. The material sequenced was memory CD4+ T cells sorted from blood. The subset is: CD45RA-negative fraction. The CDR3 loop is CASSLQAPPHEQFF. The CDR3 region has the DNA TGTGCCAGCAGCTTGCAGGCCCCCCCGCATGAGCAGTTCTTC.